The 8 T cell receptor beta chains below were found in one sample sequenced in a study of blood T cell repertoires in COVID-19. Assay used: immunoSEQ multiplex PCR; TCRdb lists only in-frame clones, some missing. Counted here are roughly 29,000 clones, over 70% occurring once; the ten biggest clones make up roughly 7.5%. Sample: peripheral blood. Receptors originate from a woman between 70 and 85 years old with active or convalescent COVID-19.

CDR3 sequence reads: CASSGLAGGMYEQYF. DNA of the CDR3: TGTGCCAGCTCCGGACTAGCGGGAGGGATGTACGAGCAGTACTTC. This rearrangement joins TRBV2 to TRBJ2-7; TRBD2 matches at 15 bases. The CDR3 spans 15 residues. The V and J ends lost 8 bases and 4 bases, in that order; junction bases with no gene match: 6. The germline gives CDR1 SNHLY, CDR2 FYNNEI. The entire variable domain, with the rest obtained from reference TRBV2 and TRBJ2-7, is as follows: EPEVTQTPSHQVTQMGQEVILRCVPISNHLYFYWYRQILGQKVEFLVSFYNNEISEKSEIFDDQFSVERPDGSNFTLKIRSTKLEDSAMYFCASSGLAGGMYEQYFGPGTRLTVT.

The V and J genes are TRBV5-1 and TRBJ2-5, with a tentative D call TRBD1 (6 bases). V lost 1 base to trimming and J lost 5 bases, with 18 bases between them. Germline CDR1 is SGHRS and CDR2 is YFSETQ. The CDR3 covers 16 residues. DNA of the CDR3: TGCGCCAGCAGCTTGACACCCACAGGGTTCGGGGAGACCCAGTACTTC. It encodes CASSLTPTGFGETQYF.

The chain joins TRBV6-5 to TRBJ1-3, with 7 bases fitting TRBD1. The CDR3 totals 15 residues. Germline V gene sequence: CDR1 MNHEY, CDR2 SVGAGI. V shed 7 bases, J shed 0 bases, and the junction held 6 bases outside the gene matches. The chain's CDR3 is CASKRDSDSGNTIYF. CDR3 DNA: TGTGCCAGCAAACGGGACAGTGACTCTGGAAACACCATATATTTT.

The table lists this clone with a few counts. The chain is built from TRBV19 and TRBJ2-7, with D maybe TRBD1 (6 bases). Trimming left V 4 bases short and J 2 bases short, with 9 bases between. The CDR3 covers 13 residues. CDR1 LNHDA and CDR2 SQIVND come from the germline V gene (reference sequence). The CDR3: CASSNRATYEQYF. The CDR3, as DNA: TGTGCCAGTAGTAACAGGGCTACCTACGAGCAGTACTTC.

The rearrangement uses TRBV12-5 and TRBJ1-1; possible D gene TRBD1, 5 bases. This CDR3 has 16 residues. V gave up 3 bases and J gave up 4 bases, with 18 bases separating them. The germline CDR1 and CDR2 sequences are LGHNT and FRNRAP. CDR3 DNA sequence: TGTGCTAGTGGTTTCTCCCATTCGGACGGGGGCACTGAAGCTTTCTTT. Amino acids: CASGFSHSDGGTEAFF. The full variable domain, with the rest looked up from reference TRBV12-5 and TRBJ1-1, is DARVTQTPRHKVTEMGQEVTMRCQPILGHNTVFWYRQTMMQGLELLAYFRNRAPLDDSGMPKDRFSAEMPDATLATLKIQPSEPRDSAVYFCASGFSHSDGGTEAFFGQGTRLTVV.

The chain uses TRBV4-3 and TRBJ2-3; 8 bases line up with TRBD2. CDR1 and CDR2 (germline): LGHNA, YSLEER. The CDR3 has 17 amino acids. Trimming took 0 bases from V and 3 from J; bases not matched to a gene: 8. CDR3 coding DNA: TGCGCCAGCAGCCAAGAATCCAGCGGGAGCCGAACAGATACGCAGTATTTT. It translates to CASSQESSGSRTDTQYF.

The CDR3 DNA reads as TGTGCCAGCAGCCGACTAGCGGGCCAGGGGACCTACGAGCAGTACTTC. This sequence encodes CASSRLAGQGTYEQYF. The chain uses TRBV3-1 (or the pseudogene TRBV3-2) and TRBJ2-7; 10 positions match TRBD2. With 4 bases clipped from V and 2 bases from J, the junction kept 8 bases outside the gene matches. Per germline, CDR1 LGHDT and CDR2 YNNKEL (reference sequence). The CDR3 is 16 amino acids.

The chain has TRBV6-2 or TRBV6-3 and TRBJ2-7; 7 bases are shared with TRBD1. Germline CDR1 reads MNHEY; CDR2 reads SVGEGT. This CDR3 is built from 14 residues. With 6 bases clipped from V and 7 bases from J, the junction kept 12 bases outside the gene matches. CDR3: CASSRAGGPAEQYF. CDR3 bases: TGTGCCAGCAGCCGGGCAGGGGGACCTGCAGAGCAGTACTTC.